Each of the 24 T cell receptor beta chains below was sequenced from the same sample in a study of blood T cells in healthy people across ages (dated by TCRdb to about 2015). The library was built by means of 5' RACE. The listed sequencing device is Illumina HiSeq 2500. A second 7 to 11 cycle PCR used a sample-barcoded 5' primer and a J-beta primer mix. TCRdb applied fastp at Q25 and MiXCR to the public reads, then kept only in-frame beta chains. Identical CDR3 proteins give one entry, which carries the most common genes and DNA. The sample records almost 800,000 distinct CDR3 sequences, roughly 64% of which are singletons. In total, the top ten clones hold approximately 23% of the sample. The sequenced sample was blood. All receptors derive from a man younger than 40 in good health.

This sequence joins TRBV10-3 and TRBJ2-1, with D perhaps TRBD1 (6 bases). Trimming removed 5 bases at V and 10 bases at J, with 18 bases between. The CDR3 has 14 residues. Germline V CDR1 and CDR2: ENHRY, SYGVKD. CDR3 nucleotide sequence: TGTGCCATCAGTCGTACAGGGAGCCGGTACGAGCAGTTCTTC. Amino acid sequence: CAISRTGSRYEQFF.

This clonotype is a singleton in its sample. V and J are TRBV7-6 and TRBJ2-4; D tentatively fits TRBD1 or TRBD2 (5 bases each). The end of the DNA is better explained by TRBJ2-7, so the J call may be wrong. The CDR3 loop spans 16 amino acids. Germline CDR1 and CDR2: SGHVS and FNYEAQ. CDR3 nucleotide sequence: TGTGCCAGCAGTCCCGGACTGGGGCTAACTTCCTACGAGCAGTACTTC. Protein product: CASSPGLGLTSYEQYF.

CDR3 in amino acids: CASSQDGRTYEQYF. The CDR3 DNA reads as TGCGCCAGCAGCCAAGATGGTAGGACCTACGAGCAGTACTTC. The chain links TRBV4-3 to TRBJ2-7; unclear D gene. The CDR3 covers 14 residues. Trimming cost V 0 bases and J 2 bases, with 8 bases left between them. Germline loops: CDR1 LGHNA, CDR2 YSLEER.

Many counts were recorded for this clonotype. The chain employs TRBV6-2 or TRBV6-3 and TRBJ2-1, with 8 bases lining up with TRBD1. The CDR3 spans 15 residues. Germline CDR1 MNHEY, CDR2 SVGEGT. The V and J ends lost 5 bases and 0 bases, in that order; junction bases with no gene match: 3. The CDR3 protein is CASSQGAYSYNEQFF. The CDR3 coding sequence is TGTGCCAGCAGTCAGGGGGCTTACTCCTACAATGAGCAGTTCTTC.

As concerns this clonotype: This clone may be a read error of a much larger clone one base away. V is TRBV10-3 and J is TRBJ2-5; TRBD1 matches 8 bases. The CDR3 spans 13 residues. Per germline, CDR1 ENHRY and CDR2 SYGVKD. CDR3 protein: CVTKVQGEETQYF. The CDR3 region has the DNA TGTGTCACCAAGGTACAGGGGGAGGAGACCCAGTACTTC.

This clonotype was picked up a small number of times. The chain uses TRBV7-9 and TRBJ1-2, with TRBD1 as a possible D gene (5 bases). V was pared by 7 bases and J by 1 base, with 10 bases between. The V gene's germline CDR1 is SEHNR and CDR2 FQNEAQ (reference sequence). This CDR3 is 13 amino acids long. The CDR3 DNA is TGTGCCAGCACCCAAGGGGATAACTATGGCTACACCTTC. This sequence encodes CASTQGDNYGYTF.

The chain uses TRBV5-1 and TRBJ1-1, with D perhaps matching TRBD1 (5 bases). Trimming removed 5 bases from V and 3 bases from J, with 14 bases in between. The CDR3 runs 14 residues. Germline V CDR1 and CDR2: SGHRS, YFSETQ. The CDR3 region is CASRDQGGDTEAFF. CDR3 nucleotide sequence: TGCGCCAGCAGAGACCAGGGAGGGGACACTGAAGCTTTCTTT.

This chain joins TRBV12-3 or TRBV12-4 and TRBJ1-2; 9 bases match TRBD1. V lost 6 bases, J lost 3 bases, and 8 bases stayed unmatched. The length of the CDR3 is 15 residues. CDR3 in DNA: TGTGCCAGCAGAAACACAGGGGGCGCAGACTATGGCTACACCTTC. Translating it yields CASRNTGGADYGYTF.

This sequence joins TRBV6-5 and TRBJ2-2; tentatively, D is TRBD1 (6 bases). The CDR3 length is 16 residues. Germline-derived CDR1 and CDR2 are MNHEY and SVGAGI. Trimming took 0 bases from V and 6 from J, leaving 14 bases between them. CDR3 bases: TGTGCCAGCAGTTACTCGAGATTCAGGGGACCCGGGGAGCTGTTTTTT. As protein: CASSYSRFRGPGELFF.

Regarding this clonotype: Just one base apart from a much larger clone, this may be a read error. The chain is built from TRBV20-1 and TRBJ2-3, with D unresolved. The germline CDR1 and CDR2 sequences are DFQATT and SNEGSKA (reference sequence). Trimming shortened V by 3 bases and J by 11 bases, and 15 bases separated the two germline ends. The CDR3 runs 12 residues. The CDR3 protein is CSASEGMGGQYF. As DNA, the CDR3 is TGCAGTGCTAGTGAAGGAATGGGCGGGCAGTATTTT.

V gene TRBV6-6 combines with J gene TRBJ1-5, with TRBD1 matching 9 bases. With V trimmed by 7 bases and J by 1 base, 5 bases remained unmatched. The CDR3 consists of 15 residues. Germline assignment: CDR1 MNHNY and CDR2 SVGAGI (reference sequence). The CDR3 nucleotides are TGTGCCAGCACCTTGGGACAGGGAAGCAATCAGCCCCAGCATTTT. Protein sequence: CASTLGQGSNQPQHF.

This rearrangement joins TRBV20-1 to TRBJ2-3, with 14 positions matching TRBD2. The CDR3 is made up of 15 amino acids. CDR1 DFQATT and CDR2 SNEGSKA come from the germline V gene (reference sequence). Trimming removed 8 bases from V and 3 bases from J; junction bases left unmatched: 7. The CDR3 region has the DNA TGCAGTCCAGGGACTAGCGGGAGTCTAACAGATACGCAGTATTTT. It codes for CSPGTSGSLTDTQYF.

This clonotype was found once. This rearrangement joins TRBV10-3 to TRBJ2-1; D is possibly TRBD1 (6 bases). Germline V gene sequence: CDR1 ENHRY, CDR2 SYGVKD. The CDR3 contains 13 residues. V was shortened by 6 bases and J by 3 bases, with 9 bases between the two germline ends. This CDR3 is CAIREDSYNEQFF. The DNA for the CDR3 is TGTGCCATCAGAGAGGACAGCTACAATGAGCAGTTCTTC.

The V call is TRBV30, the J call TRBJ2-5, with D perhaps matching TRBD1 or TRBD2 (5 bases each). Germline V gives CDR1 GTSNPN, CDR2 SVGIG (reference sequence). The ends were cut back, 7 bases at V and 5 bases at J, with 14 bases in the middle. The CDR3 is made up of 12 amino acids. CDR3 amino acids: CAYSRGMETQYF. In nucleotides, the CDR3 is TGTGCCTACTCGAGGGGCATGGAGACCCAGTACTTC. Drawing the rest from reference TRBV30 and TRBJ2-5, the complete variable domain is SQTIHQWPATLVQPVGSPLSLECTVEGTSNPNLYWYRQAAGRGLQLLFYSVGIGQISSEVPQNLSASRPQDRQFILSSKKLLLSDSGFYLCAYSRGMETQYFGPGTRLLVL.

The chain combines TRBV5-5 with TRBJ1-2; D gene unclear. Germline CDR1 reads SGHKS; CDR2 reads YYEKEE (reference sequence). The CDR3 consists of 14 residues. The germline V and J ends were trimmed by 0 bases and 5 bases, with 11 bases remaining between them. The CDR3, as DNA: TGTGCCAGCAGCTTGGACCTATTGGCGTATGGCTACACCTTC. Protein product: CASSLDLLAYGYTF.

The V and J genes are TRBV20-1 and TRBJ1-4, with 9 bases that match TRBD1. Germline V gene data show CDR1 as DFQATT and CDR2 as SNEGSKA (reference sequence). CDR3 length equals 13 residues. Losses at the gene ends were 5 bases for V and 8 bases for J; bases not matched to a gene: 6. The CDR3 DNA reads as TGCAGTGCTGGGACAGGGATCAACGAAAAACTGTTTTTT. This translates into CSAGTGINEKLFF.

The chain employs TRBV7-8 and TRBJ2-1; TRBD2 matches 8 bases. Losses at the gene ends were 5 bases for V and 4 bases for J; bases not matched to a gene: 4. The CDR3 covers 14 residues. CDR1 is SGHVS and CDR2 is FQNEAQ in the germline V gene. The CDR3 DNA is TGTGCCAGCAGCCCTGCGGGGGGTTACAATGAGCAGTTCTTC. Amino acid sequence: CASSPAGGYNEQFF.

This clonotype was observed a few times. V usage is TRBV7-2 and J usage is TRBJ2-1; 9 nucleotides agree with TRBD2. The CDR3 loop spans 18 amino acids. The V gene end was trimmed by 4 bases and the J gene end by 2 bases; junction bases not matched to a gene: 12. CDR1 and CDR2 from the germline V gene are SGHTA and FQGNSA. The CDR3 sequence: CASSSQGSGRQPYNEQFF. CDR3 in DNA: TGTGCCAGCAGCTCTCAGGGTAGCGGGAGACAACCCTACAATGAGCAGTTCTTC.

This chain uses TRBV29-1 with TRBJ2-7; D remains ambiguous. Germline V CDR1 and CDR2: SQVTM, ANQGSEA. Trimming shortened V by 4 bases and J by 9 bases, and 19 bases separated the two germline ends. This CDR3 spans 13 amino acids. The CDR3 bases are TGCAGCGTTGTGTTGTTACCAATGGCCCCGCAGTACTTC. This gives the protein CSVVLLPMAPQYF.

This clonotype appeared a few times. This rearrangement joins TRBV5-1 to TRBJ2-1, with 8 nucleotides matching TRBD2. V lost 5 bases, J lost 9 bases, and 7 bases stayed unmatched. This CDR3 is built from 13 residues. Germline values: CDR1 SGHRS, CDR2 YFSETQ. In DNA form, the CDR3 reads TGCGCCAGCAGTCTAGCGGGCTTATCTGAGCAGTTCTTC. Translation: CASSLAGLSEQFF.

About this clonotype: One junction end disagrees with the germline gene, perhaps due to a read error. The chain carries TRBV7-9 and TRBJ2-1, with 15 bases identical to TRBD2. Looked up from germline, CDR1 is SEHNR and CDR2 is FQNEAQ (reference sequence). CDR3 length equals 16 residues. CDR3 DNA: TGTGCCAGCAGCGTGGGACTAGCGGGGGGCTACAATGGGCAGTTCTTC. Encoded protein: CASSVGLAGGYNGQFF. The whole variable domain, remainder taken from reference TRBV7-9 and TRBJ2-1, is DTGVSQNPRHKITKRGQNVTFRCDPISEHNRLYWYRQTLGQGPEFLTYFQNEAQLEKSRLLSDRFSAERPKGSFSTLEIQRTEQGDSAMYLCASSVGLAGGYNGQFFGPGTRLTVL.

The CDR3 region is CASSQGTSGGTQNTQYF. The CDR3 bases are TGTGCCAGCAGCCAAGGAACTAGCGGGGGGACCCAAAATACGCAGTATTTT. The chain employs TRBV4-2 and TRBJ2-3; 12 bases align to TRBD2. The CDR3 contains 17 residues. Trimming at V came to 1 base and at J to 7 bases, leaving 9 bases not matched to a gene. The V gene's germline CDR1 is LGHNA and CDR2 YNFKEQ.

This clonotype was counted a few times. The rearrangement links TRBV6-2 or TRBV6-3 to TRBJ1-5; weak D call: TRBD1 (5 bases). Germline lookup yields CDR1 MNHEY and CDR2 SVGEGT. The CDR3 is 15 amino acids. Deletions cut 0 bases from V and 6 bases from J, with 12 bases between. Here the CDR3 DNA reads TGTGCCAGCAGTTACTCGATGGGGGGACGTCAGCCCCAGCATTTT. It codes for CASSYSMGGRQPQHF.

The V and J genes are TRBV7-6 and TRBJ2-7; 9 bases are shared with TRBD1. V trimming: 5 bases; J trimming: 0 bases; junction bases outside the gene matches: 11. Germline CDR1 SGHVS, CDR2 FNYEAQ. The CDR3 has 17 amino acids. CDR3 loop: CASSGSYRGLTSYEQYF. The CDR3 nucleotides are TGTGCCAGCAGCGGATCCTACAGGGGGCTAACCTCCTACGAGCAGTACTTC.